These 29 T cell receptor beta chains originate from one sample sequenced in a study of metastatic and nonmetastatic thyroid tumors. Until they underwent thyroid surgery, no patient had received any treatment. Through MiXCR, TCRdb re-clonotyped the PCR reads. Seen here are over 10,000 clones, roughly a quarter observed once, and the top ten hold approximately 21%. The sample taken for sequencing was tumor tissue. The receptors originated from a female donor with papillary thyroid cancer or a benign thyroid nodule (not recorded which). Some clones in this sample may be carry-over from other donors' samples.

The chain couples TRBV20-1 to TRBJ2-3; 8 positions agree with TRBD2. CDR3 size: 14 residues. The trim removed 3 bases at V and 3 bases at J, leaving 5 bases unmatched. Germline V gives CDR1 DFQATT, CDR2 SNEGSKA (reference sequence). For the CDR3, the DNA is TGCAGTGCTAGCGGGGGGGGAAGGACAGATACGCAGTATTTT. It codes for CSASGGGRTDTQYF.

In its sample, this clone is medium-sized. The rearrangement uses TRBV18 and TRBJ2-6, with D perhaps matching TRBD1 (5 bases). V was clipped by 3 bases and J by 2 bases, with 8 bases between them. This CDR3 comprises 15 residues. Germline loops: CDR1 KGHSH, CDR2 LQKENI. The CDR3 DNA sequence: TGTGCCAGCTCACCTCAGGGCCCTGGGGCCAACGTCCTGACTTTC. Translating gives CASSPQGPGANVLTF.

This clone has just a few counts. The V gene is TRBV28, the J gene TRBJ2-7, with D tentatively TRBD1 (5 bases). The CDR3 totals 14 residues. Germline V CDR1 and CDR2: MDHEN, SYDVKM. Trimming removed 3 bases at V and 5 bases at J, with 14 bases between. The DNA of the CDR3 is TGTGCCAGCAGTTTGGGGCCAGTGATCCACGAGCAGTACGTC. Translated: CASSLGPVIHEQYV.

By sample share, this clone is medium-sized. The CDR3 nucleotides are TGCGCCAGCATCGACGGCGGGGAGCTGTTTTTT. Translated: CASIDGGELFF. V is TRBV5-1 and J is TRBJ2-2; the D is unclear. The ends were cut back, 6 bases at V and 7 bases at J, with 7 bases in the middle. The CDR3 length is 11 residues. CDR1 is SGHRS and CDR2 is YFSETQ in the germline V gene.

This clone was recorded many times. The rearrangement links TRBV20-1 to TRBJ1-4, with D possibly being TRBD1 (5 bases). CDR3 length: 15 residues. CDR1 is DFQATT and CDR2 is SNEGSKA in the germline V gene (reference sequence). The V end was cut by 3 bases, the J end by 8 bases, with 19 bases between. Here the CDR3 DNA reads TGCAGTGCTAGTGGGGACCTCAAGGCATTGGAAAAACTGTTTTTT. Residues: CSASGDLKALEKLFF.

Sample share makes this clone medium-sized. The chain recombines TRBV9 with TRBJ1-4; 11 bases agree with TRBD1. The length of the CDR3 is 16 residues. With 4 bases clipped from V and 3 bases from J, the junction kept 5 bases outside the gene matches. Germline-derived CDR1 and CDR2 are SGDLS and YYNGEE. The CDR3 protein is CASSTGQGASNEKLFF. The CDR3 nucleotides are TGTGCCAGCAGCACCGGACAGGGGGCGTCTAATGAAAAACTGTTTTTT.

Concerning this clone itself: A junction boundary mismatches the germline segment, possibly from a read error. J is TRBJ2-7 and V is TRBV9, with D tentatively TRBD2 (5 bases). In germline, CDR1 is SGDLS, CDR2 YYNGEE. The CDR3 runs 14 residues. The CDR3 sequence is CATSTDGVSYEQYF. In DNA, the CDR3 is TGTGCCACCAGCACCGACGGGGTTTCCTACGAGCAGTACTTC.

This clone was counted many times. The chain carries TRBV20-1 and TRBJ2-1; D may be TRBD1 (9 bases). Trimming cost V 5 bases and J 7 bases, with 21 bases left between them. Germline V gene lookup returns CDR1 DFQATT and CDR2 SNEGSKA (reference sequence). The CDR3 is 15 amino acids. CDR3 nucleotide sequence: TGCAGTGCTGGGACCGGGACAGGGACTAGGAATGAGCAGTTCTTC. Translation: CSAGTGTGTRNEQFF.

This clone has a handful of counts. The CDR3 protein is CATGRDRARDEQYF. The CDR3 bases are TGTGCCACCGGCCGGGACAGGGCTCGGGACGAGCAGTACTTC. This chain connects TRBV15 to TRBJ2-7; 9 bases are shared with TRBD1. The germline V gene encodes CDR1 LNHNV and CDR2 YYDKDF (reference sequence). J was trimmed by 5 bases and V by 8 bases; bases with no gene match: 10. The CDR3 contains 14 residues. Variable domain in full (rest from reference TRBV15 and TRBJ2-7): DAMVIQNPRYQVTQFGKPVTLSCSQTLNHNVMYWYQQKSSQAPKLLFHYYDKDFNNEADTPDNFQSRRPNTSFCFLDIRSPGLGDTAMYLCATGRDRARDEQYFGPGTRLTVT.

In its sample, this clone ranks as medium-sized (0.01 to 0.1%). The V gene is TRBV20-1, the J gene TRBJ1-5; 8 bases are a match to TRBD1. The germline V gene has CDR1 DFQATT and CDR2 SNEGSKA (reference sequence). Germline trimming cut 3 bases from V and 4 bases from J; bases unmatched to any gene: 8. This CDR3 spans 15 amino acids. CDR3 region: CSASVETGANQPQHF. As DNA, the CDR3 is TGCAGTGCTAGTGTCGAGACAGGGGCTAATCAGCCCCAGCATTTT.

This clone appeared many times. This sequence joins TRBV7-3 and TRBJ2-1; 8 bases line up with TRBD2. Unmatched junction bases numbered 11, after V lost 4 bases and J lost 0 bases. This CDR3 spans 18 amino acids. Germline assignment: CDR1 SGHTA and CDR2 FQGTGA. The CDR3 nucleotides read TGTGCCAGCAGCTCTAACGGGCGGGAGGCCAGCTCCTACAATGAGCAGTTCTTC. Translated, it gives CASSSNGREASSYNEQFF.

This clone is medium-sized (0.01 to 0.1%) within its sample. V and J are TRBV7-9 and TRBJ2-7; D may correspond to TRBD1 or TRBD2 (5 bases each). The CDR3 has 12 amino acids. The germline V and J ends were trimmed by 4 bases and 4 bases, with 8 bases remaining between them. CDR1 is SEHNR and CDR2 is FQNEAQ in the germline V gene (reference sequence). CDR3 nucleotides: TGTGCCAGCAGCTCGAGGGGTTACGAGCAGTACTTC. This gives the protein CASSSRGYEQYF.

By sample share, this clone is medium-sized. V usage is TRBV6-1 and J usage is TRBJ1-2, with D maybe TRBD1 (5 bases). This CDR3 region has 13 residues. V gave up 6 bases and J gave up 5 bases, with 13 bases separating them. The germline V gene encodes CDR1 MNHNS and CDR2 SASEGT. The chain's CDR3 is CASSRAGSYGYTF. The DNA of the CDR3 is TGTGCCAGCAGCCGCGCAGGGAGTTATGGCTACACCTTC.

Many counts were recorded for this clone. The CDR3 nucleotides are TGTGCCAGCAGTTTCAGGGGATATGAAGCTTTCTTT. The encoded protein is CASSFRGYEAFF. The chain combines TRBV12-3 or TRBV12-4 with TRBJ1-1; D is perhaps TRBD1 (6 bases). This CDR3 comprises 12 residues. Trimming took off 3 bases at V and 7 bases at J, with 9 bases between the two ends.

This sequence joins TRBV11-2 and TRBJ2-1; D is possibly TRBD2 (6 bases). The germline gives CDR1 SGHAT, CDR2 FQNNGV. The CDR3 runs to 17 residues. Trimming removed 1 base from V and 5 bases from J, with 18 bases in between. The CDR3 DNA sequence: TGTGCCAGCAGCTTAGGGTTCTATGACCGGACTAACAATGAGCAGTTCTTC. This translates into CASSLGFYDRTNNEQFF.

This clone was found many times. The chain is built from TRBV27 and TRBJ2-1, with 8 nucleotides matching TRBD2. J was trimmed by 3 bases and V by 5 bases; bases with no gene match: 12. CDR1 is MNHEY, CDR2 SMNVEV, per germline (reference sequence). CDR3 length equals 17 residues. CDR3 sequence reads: CASSPPSAGGLYNEQFF. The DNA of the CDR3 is TGTGCCAGCAGTCCCCCATCTGCGGGAGGCCTCTACAATGAGCAGTTCTTC.

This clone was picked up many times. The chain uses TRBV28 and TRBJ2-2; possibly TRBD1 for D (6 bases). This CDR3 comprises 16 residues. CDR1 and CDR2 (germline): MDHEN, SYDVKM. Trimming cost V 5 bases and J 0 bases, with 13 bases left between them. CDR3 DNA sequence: TGTGCCAGCAGTCCCCCGTGGACAGCGAACACCGGGGAGCTGTTTTTT. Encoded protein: CASSPPWTANTGELFF.

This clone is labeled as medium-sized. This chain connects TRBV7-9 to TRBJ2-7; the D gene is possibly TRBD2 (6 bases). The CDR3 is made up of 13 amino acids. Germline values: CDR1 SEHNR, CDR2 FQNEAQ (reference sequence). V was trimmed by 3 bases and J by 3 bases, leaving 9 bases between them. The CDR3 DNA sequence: TGTGCCAGCAGCTTCGGGACTCTCTACGAGCAGTACTTC. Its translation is CASSFGTLYEQYF.

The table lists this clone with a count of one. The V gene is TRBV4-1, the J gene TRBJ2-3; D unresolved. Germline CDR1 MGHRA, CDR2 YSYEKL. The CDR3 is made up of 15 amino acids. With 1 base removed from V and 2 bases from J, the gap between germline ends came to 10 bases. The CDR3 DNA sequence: TGCGCCAGCAGCCAAGTTTTTCTTCCCACAGATACGCAGTATTTT. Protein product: CASSQVFLPTDTQYF.

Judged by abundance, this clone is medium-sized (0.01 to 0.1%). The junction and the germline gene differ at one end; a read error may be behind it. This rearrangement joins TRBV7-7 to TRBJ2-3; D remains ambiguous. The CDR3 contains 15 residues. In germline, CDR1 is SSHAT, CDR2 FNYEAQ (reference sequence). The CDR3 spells CASSLWAYRTDTQYF. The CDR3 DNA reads TGTGCTAGCAGCTTATGGGCCTACCGCACAGATACGCAGTATTTT.

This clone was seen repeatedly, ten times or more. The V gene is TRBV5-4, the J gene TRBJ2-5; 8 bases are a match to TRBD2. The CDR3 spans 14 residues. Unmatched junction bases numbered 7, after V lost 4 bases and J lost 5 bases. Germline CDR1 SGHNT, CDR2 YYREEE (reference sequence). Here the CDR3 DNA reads TGTGCCAGCAGCCAGCGGGAGTTGGGGGAGACCCAGTACTTC. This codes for CASSQRELGETQYF.

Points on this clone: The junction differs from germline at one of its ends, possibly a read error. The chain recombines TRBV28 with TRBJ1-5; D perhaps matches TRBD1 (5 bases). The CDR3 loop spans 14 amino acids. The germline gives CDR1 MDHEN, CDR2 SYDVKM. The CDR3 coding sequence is TGTGTCAGCAGATTACAGGTGAGCAATCAGCCCCAGCATTTT. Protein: CVSRLQVSNQPQHF.

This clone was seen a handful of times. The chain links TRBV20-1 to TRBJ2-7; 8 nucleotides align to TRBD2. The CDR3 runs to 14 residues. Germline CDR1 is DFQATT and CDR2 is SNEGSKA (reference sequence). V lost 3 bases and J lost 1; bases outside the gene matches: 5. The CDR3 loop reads CSASYSGNSYEQYV. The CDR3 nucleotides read TGCAGTGCTAGTTATAGCGGGAATTCCTACGAGCAGTACGTC.

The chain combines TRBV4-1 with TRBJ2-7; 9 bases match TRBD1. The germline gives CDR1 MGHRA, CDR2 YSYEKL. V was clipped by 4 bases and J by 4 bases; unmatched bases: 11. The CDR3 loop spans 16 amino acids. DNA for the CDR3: TGCGCCAGCAGCCCCATACCCGGACAGGGGAATTACGAGCAGTACTTC. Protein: CASSPIPGQGNYEQYF.

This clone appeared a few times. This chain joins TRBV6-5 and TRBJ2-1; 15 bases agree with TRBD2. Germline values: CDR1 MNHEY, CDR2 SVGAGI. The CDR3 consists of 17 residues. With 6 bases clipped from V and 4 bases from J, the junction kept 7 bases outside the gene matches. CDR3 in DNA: TGTGCCAGCAGGGTCGGGACTAGCGGGGGGATATACAATGAGCAGTTCTTC. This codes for CASRVGTSGGIYNEQFF.

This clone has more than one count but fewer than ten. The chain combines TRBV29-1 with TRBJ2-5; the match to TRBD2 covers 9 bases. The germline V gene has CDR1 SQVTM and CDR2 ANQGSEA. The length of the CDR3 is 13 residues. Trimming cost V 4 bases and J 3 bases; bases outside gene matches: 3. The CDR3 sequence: CSVGPSGKETQYF. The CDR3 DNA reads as TGCAGCGTTGGTCCTAGCGGGAAAGAGACCCAGTACTTC.

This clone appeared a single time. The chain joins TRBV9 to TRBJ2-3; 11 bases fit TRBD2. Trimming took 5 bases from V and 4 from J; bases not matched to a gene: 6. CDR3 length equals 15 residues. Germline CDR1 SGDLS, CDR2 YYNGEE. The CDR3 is CASSPLAGDADTQYF. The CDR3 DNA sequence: TGTGCCAGCAGTCCACTAGCGGGGGATGCAGATACGCAGTATTTT.

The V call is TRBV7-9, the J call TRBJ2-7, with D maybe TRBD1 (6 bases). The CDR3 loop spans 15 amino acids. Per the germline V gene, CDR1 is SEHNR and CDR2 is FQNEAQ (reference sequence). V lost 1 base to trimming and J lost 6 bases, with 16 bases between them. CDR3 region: CASSLDSWSRGEQYF. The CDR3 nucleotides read TGTGCCAGCAGCTTAGATTCCTGGAGCAGGGGCGAGCAGTACTTC.

The CDR3 loop reads CASSLEGLAGGGETQYF. The CDR3, as DNA: TGTGCCAGCAGCTTAGAGGGACTAGCGGGAGGAGGGGAGACCCAGTACTTC. This sequence joins TRBV11-2 and TRBJ2-5, with TRBD2 identical over 15 bases. The V and J ends lost 0 bases and 5 bases, in that order; junction bases with no gene match: 4. Germline V gives CDR1 SGHAT, CDR2 FQNNGV. The CDR3 has 17 residues.